Following are 3 T cell receptor beta chains from one sample sequenced in a study of blood T cell repertoires in COVID-19. Libraries were prepared by immunoSEQ multiplex PCR; TCRdb keeps only in-frame clonotypes and omits some of them. Of over 50,000 clones listed, around 82% are singletons. Sequenced input: peripheral blood. The receptors shown here come from a man aged 55 to 70 with COVID-19, enrolled during active disease.

The V gene is TRBV15, the J gene TRBJ1-1; D gene ambiguous. This CDR3 has 15 residues. V lost 0 bases to trimming and J lost 5 bases, with 13 bases between them. From germline, CDR1 is LNHNV and CDR2 YYDKDF (reference sequence). The CDR3, as DNA: TGTGCCACCAGCAGAGATCTGGAGGCGCGGACTGAAGCTTTCTTT. This translates into CATSRDLEARTEAFF.

This chain joins TRBV7-3 and TRBJ2-3; 8 bases map to TRBD2. Germline CDR1 reads SGHTA; CDR2 reads FQGTGA. CDR3 length equals 16 residues. V was clipped by 5 bases and J by 4 bases; unmatched bases: 11. The CDR3 DNA reads as TGTGCCAGCAGCGAACAAGCGGGAGTGGGGGCAGATACGCAGTATTTT. Its translation: CASSEQAGVGADTQYF.

V and J are TRBV11-3 and TRBJ2-5; 11 nucleotides line up with TRBD2. The CDR3 has 15 residues. The V and J ends lost 1 base and 4 bases, in that order; junction bases with no gene match: 2. Germline CDR1 is SGHNT and CDR2 is YENEEA. CDR3 coding DNA: TGTGCCAGCAGCTTAGGTGGGACTAGCGGAGAGACCCAGTACTTC. Amino acids: CASSLGGTSGETQYF.